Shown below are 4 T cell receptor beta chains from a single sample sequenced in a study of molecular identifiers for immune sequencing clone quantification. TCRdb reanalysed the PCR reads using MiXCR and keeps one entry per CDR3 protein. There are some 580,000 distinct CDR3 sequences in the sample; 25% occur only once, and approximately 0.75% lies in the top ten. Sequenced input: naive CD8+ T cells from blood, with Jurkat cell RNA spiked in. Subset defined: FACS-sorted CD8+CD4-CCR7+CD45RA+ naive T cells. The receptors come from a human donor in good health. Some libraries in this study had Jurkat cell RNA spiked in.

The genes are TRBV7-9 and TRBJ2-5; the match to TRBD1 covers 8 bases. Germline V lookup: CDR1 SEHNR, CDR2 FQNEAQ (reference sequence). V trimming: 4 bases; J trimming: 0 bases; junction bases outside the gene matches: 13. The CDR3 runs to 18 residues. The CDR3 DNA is TGTGCCAGCAGCTCCCTGGGAGGACAGGGCTCGTACCAAGAGACCCAGTACTTC. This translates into CASSSLGGQGSYQETQYF.

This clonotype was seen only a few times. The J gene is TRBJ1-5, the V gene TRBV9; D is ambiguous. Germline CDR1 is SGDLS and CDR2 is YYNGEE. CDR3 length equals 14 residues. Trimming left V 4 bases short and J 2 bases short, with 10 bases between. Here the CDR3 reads CASSPGPGNQPQHF. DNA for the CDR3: TGTGCCAGCAGCCCCGGGCCAGGCAATCAGCCCCAGCATTTT.

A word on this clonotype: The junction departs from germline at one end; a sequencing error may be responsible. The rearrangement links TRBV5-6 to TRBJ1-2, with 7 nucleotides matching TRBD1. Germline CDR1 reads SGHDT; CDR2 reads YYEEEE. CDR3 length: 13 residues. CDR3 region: CASSLGQGVGCTF. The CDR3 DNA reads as TGTGCCAGCAGCTTGGGACAGGGAGTTGGCTGCACCTTC.

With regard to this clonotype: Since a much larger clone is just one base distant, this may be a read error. The CDR3 sequence: CASTGRGTDEQYF. For the CDR3, the DNA is TGTGCCAGCACCGGACGGGGTACCGACGAGCAGTACTTC. The chain employs TRBV6-2 or TRBV6-3 and TRBJ2-7, with D perhaps TRBD2 (5 bases). V was cut by 7 bases and J by 5 bases, with 15 bases left in between. The CDR3 has 13 amino acids. CDR1 and CDR2 from the germline V gene are MNHEY and SVGEGT.